This T cell receptor beta chain comes out of a study of Ad26.COV2.S vaccination and SARS-CoV-2 variants. General study results and limits: The study found higher spike-specific TCR breadth in vaccine than placebo recipients.

About this clone itself: Its antigen is still unknown.

The treatment: roughly 20 received Ad26.COV2.S at low or high dose, single or two shots; several received placebo; per-sample allocation not given. Day 63 after the first injection of vaccine or placebo was the sampling time. J was trimmed by 5 bases and V by 3 bases; bases with no gene match: 7. This CDR3 contains 15 residues. Germline CDR1 reads KGHSH; CDR2 reads LQKENI. The method was immunoSEQ multiplex PCR; TCRdb's version includes in-frame clones alone and lacks a portion of them. The data hold around 450,000 clones, with about 91% observed a single time. Sequencing was performed on peripheral blood, taken in a trial of Ad26.COV2.S vaccine versus placebo. The rearrangement links TRBV18 to TRBJ1-1; 9 bases fit TRBD1. The receptor was isolated from a person aged 18-65 years who received the Ad26.COV2.S COVID-19 vaccine or a placebo. The CDR3 loop is CASSPNRGRGTEAFF. CDR3 nucleotide sequence: TGTGCCAGCTCACCTAACAGGGGGCGTGGTACTGAAGCTTTCTTT.